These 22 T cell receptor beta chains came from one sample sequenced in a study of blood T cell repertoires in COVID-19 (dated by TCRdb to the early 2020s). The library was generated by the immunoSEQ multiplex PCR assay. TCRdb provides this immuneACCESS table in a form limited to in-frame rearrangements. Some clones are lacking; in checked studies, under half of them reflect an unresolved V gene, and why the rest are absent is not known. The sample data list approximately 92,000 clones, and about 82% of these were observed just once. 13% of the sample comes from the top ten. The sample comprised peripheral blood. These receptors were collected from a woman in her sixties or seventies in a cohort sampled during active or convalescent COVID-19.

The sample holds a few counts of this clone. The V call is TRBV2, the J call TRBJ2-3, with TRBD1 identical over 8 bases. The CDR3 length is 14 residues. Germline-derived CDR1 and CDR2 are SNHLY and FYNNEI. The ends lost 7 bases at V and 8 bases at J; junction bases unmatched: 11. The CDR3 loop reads CASNRDRWGGTQYF. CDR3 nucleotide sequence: TGTGCCAGCAATCGGGACAGGTGGGGAGGTACGCAGTATTTT.

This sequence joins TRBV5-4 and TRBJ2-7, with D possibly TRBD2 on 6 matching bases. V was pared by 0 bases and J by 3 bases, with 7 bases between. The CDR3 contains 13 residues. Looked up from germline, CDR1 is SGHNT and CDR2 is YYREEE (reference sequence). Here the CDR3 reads CASSLAGSYEQYF. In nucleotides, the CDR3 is TGTGCCAGCAGCTTGGCCGGGAGCTACGAGCAGTACTTC.

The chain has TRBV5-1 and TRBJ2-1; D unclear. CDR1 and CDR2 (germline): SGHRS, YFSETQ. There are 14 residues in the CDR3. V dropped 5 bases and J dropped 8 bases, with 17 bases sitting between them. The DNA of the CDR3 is TGCGCCAGCAGTCCCTTTGAGTTCAGGCATGAGCAGTTCTTC. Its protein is CASSPFEFRHEQFF.

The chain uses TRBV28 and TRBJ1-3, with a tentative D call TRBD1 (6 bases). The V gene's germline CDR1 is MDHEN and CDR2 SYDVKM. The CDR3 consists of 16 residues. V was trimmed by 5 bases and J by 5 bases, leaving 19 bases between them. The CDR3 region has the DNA TGTGCCAGCAGTGCGCCGACAGGTGCAGCGCGAAACACCATATATTTT. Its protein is CASSAPTGAARNTIYF.

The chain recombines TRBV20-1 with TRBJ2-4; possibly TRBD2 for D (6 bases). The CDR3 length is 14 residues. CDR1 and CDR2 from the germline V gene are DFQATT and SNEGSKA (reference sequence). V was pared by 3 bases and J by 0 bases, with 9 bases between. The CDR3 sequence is CSASGGLAKNIQYF. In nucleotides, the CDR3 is TGCAGTGCTAGTGGGGGACTAGCCAAAAACATTCAGTACTTC.

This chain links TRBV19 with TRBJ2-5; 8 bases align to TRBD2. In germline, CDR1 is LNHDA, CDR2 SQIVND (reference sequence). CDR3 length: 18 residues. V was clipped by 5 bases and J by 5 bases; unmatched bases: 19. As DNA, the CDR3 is TGTGCCAGTAGTTTTCGCTCGCGGGGGGTCCCGCCAAGGGAGACCCAGTACTTC. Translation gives CASSFRSRGVPPRETQYF.

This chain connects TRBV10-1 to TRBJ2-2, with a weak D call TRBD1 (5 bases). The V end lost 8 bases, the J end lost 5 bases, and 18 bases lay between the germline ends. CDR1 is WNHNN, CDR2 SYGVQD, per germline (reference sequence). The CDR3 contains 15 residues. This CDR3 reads CASSLGRGGTGELFF. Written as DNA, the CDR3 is TGCGCCAGCTCCCTGGGAAGGGGTGGAACCGGGGAGCTGTTTTTT.

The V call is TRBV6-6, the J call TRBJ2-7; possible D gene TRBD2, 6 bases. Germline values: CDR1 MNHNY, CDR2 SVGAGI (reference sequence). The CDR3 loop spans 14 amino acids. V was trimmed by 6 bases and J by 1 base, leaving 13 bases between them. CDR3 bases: TGTGCCAGCAGCCCGGAGGGCTGGTCCTACGAGCAGTACTTC. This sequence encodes CASSPEGWSYEQYF.

The CDR3 loop reads CASSPPSGGPLYNEQFF. CDR3 in DNA: TGTGCCAGCAGTCCGCCTAGCGGCGGGCCTTTGTACAATGAGCAGTTCTTC. The V gene is TRBV28, the J gene TRBJ2-1; 7 bases match TRBD2. Germline CDR1 and CDR2: MDHEN and SYDVKM. The CDR3 is made up of 17 amino acids. V lost 5 bases, J lost 4 bases, and 14 bases stayed unmatched.

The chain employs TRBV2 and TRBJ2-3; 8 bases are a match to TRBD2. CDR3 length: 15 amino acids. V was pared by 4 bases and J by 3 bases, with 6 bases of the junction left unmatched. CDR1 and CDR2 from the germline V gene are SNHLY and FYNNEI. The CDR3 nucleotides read TGTGCCAGCAGTGTAGGTGCGGGGGGAACAGATACGCAGTATTTT. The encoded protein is CASSVGAGGTDTQYF.

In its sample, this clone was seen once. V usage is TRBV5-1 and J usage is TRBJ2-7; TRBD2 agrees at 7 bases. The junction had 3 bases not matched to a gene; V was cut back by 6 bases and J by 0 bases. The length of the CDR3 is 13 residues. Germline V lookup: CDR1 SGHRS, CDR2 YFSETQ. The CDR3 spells CASTGGSSYEQYF. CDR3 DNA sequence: TGCGCCAGCACTGGCGGGAGCTCCTACGAGCAGTACTTC. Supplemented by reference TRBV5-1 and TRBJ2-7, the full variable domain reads KAGVTQTPRYLIKTRGQQVTLSCSPISGHRSVSWYQQTPGQGLQFLFEYFSETQRNKGNFPGRFSGRQFSNSRSEMNVSTLELGDSALYLCASTGGSSYEQYFGPGTRLTVT.

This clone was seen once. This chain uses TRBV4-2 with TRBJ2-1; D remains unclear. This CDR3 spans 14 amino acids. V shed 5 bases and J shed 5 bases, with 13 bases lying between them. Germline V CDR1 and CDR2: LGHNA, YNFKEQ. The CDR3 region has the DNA TGTGCCAGCAGCGTCTCTAGGAATGACAATGAGCAGTTCTTC. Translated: CASSVSRNDNEQFF.

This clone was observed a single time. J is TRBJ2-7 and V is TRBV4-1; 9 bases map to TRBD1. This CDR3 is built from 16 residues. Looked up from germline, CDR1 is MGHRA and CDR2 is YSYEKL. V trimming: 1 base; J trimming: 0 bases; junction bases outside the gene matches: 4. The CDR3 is CASSQGTGESSYEQYF. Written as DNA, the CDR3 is TGCGCCAGCAGCCAAGGGACAGGGGAAAGCTCCTACGAGCAGTACTTC.

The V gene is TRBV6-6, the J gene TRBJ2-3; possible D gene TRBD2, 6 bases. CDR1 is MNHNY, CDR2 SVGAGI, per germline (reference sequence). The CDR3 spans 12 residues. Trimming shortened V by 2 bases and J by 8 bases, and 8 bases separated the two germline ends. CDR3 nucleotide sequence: TGTGCCAGCAGTTACGGGGGGAGTACGCAGTATTTT. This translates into CASSYGGSTQYF.

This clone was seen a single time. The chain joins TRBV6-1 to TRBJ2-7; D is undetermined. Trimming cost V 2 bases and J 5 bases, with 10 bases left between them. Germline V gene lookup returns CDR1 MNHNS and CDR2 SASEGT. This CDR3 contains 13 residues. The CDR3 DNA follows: TGTGCCAGCAGTGAAACCCAGAACCACGAGCAGTACTTC. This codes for CASSETQNHEQYF.

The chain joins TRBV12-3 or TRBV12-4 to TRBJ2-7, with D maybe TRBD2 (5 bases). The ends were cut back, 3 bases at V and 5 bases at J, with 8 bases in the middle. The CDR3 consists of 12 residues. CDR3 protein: CASSFTGNEQYF. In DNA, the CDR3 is TGTGCCAGCAGTTTCACGGGGAACGAGCAGTACTTC.

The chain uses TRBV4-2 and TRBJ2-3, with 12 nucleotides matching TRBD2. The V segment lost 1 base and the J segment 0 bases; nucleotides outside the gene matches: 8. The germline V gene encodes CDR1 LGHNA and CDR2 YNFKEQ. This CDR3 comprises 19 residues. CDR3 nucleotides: TGTGCCAGCAGCCAAGTAGCACTAGCGGGGGGCGAAAGCACAGATACGCAGTATTTT. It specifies CASSQVALAGGESTDTQYF.

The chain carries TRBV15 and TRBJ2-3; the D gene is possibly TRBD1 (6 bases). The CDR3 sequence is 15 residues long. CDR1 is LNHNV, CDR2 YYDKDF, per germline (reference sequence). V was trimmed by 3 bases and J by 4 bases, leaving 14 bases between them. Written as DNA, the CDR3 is TGTGCCACCAGCAGGATGAAGACAGGAGCAGATACGCAGTATTTT. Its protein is CATSRMKTGADTQYF.

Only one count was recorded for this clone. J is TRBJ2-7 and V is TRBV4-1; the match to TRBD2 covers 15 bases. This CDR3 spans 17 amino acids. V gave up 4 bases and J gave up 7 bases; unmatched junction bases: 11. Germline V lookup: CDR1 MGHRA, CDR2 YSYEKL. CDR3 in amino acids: CASSPGLAGGRSMEQYF. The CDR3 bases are TGCGCCAGCAGCCCCGGACTAGCGGGAGGGCGAAGTATGGAGCAGTACTTC.

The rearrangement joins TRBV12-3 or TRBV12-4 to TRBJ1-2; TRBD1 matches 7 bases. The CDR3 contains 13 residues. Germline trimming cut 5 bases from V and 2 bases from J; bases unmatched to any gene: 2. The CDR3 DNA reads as TGTGCCAGCAGTCTGACAGGGAACTATGGCTACACCTTC. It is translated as CASSLTGNYGYTF.

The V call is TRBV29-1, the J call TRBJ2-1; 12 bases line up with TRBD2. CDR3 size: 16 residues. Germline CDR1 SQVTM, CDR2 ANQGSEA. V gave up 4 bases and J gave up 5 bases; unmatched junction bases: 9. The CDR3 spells CSVVPPSGRDDNEQFF. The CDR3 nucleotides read TGCAGCGTTGTTCCCCCTAGCGGGAGGGATGACAATGAGCAGTTCTTC.

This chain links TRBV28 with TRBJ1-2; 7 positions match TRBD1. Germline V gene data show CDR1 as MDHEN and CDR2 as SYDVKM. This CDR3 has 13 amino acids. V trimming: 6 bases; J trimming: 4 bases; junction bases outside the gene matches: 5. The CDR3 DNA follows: TGTGCCAGCAGAGGGGACAGTTCCTATGGCTACACCTTC. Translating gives CASRGDSSYGYTF.